This T cell receptor beta chain was documented in a study of blood T cell repertoires in COVID-19. Study-level background: Researchers got acute and convalescent COVID-19 samples from the United States, Italy and Spain. PBMCs, B-cell-depleted T cells, or T cells were the source of the cDNA or gDNA that made up the material.

Clones were sequenced by immunoSEQ multiplex PCR, and TCRdb holds only the in-frame ones, with some missing. In the table there are about 300,000 clones, about nine tenths of which are singletons. Participants were placed into cohorts based on the clinical history they reported. Among Cohort 3 donors, those recovered had two negative PCRs, clearance, or symptom resolution. V lost 7 bases, J lost 1 base, and 10 bases lay in between. Germline assignment: CDR1 LNHDA and CDR2 SQIVND (reference sequence). This CDR3 contains 13 residues. The sequence was obtained from a woman between 40 and 55 years old who had recovered from COVID-19. This rearrangement joins TRBV19 to TRBJ1-1; unclear D gene. The sequencing input was PBMCs or T cells enriched from blood (not recorded which). The CDR3 nucleotides are TGTGCCAGTACTAGGTTGAAGAACACTGAAGCTTTCTTT. Protein: CASTRLKNTEAFF.